The present T cell receptor beta chain was sequenced within a study of radiation and T cells in renal cell carcinoma (dated by TCRdb to the early 2020s). As for the study more broadly: Samples were obtained from a clinical trial, in which 15 Gy stereotactic body radiation therapy was delivered to primary renal cell carcinomas and nephrectomy was performed 4 weeks later. TCR beta sequencing covered 53 samples in total, comprising some 26 tumors and 27 peripheral blood samples. In the 55 or so samples combined, fewer than 5 million unique CDR3 nucleotide sequences were found, encoding roughly 2,500,000 unique CDR3 amino acid sequences.

Summary of the overall study and its limitations: Because pretreatment tumor biopsies were not available, the study could not determine whether clonotypes were already present within the tumor at baseline. Top tumor clonotypes rose in blood from baseline to 2 weeks post-radiation, then contracted by 4 weeks, suggesting transient expansion of tumor-resident clones. Dynamics of the blood repertoire were not tracked past 4 weeks after treatment. The single-armed trial design could not address effects of radiation dose or scheduling on the TCR repertoire.

Interpreted using the paper, the time point label stands for: baseline pretreatment blood. This specimen's treatment or condition label, interpreted: 15 Gy SBRT to primary tumor, nephrectomy 4 weeks later. To follow tumor-enriched clonotypes, serial peripheral blood was collected from radiation-treated patients at baseline and at 2 weeks and 4 weeks after SBRT. Renal cell carcinoma with clear cell pathology was present in all patients. Genomic DNA for TCR sequencing was prepared using the QIAamp DNA Blood Mini Kit (Qiagen). Only samples passing all quality control checks were included in the analyses. Following the manufacturer's recommendations, the immunoSEQ kit was used to generate TCR beta libraries from genomic DNA. Library preparation used a first multiplex PCR with proprietary primers, then a second PCR adding unique barcodes, with bead cleanups after each round. Each sample batch included a kit-provided positive control reaction and a negative control reaction. The final libraries underwent checking on an Agilent 4200 TapeStation D1000 ScreenTape, volumetric pooling, and quantification by qPCR. An Illumina NextSeq500 fitted with a MidOutput 150-cycle cartridge performed the sequencing, running 156 Read1 cycles and 15 Index1 cycles with the kit's custom primers. The pooled library was loaded at around 1 pM, and about 21% PhiX control was spiked in. On the study's bioinformatics: Vendor-processed data were analyzed in R, and a clonotype was defined as all T cells sharing the same CDR3 nucleotide sequence. In the clone abundance analyses, frequencies were normalized to the 10,000 most abundant clones in each sample. Public T cell clones, averaging fewer than five per sample, were removed before analysis. An abundance difference of at least 32-fold between compartments was the criterion for calling clonotypes tumor-enriched or baseline blood-enriched. A beta-binomial differential abundance model was used to identify clonotypes that expanded or contracted between blood time points. Similarity between tumor and blood repertoires was quantified using the Baroni-Urbani and Buser coefficient, and groups were compared with two-tailed Wilcoxon tests in R. TCRdb holds this immuneACCESS table with in-frame rearrangements only. Some clones are missing; in checked studies, unresolved V genes explain under half, and the rest has no known cause. From that table come the V and J calls and clone size; the DNA was used to work out D and trimming. The table for this sample lists about 150,000 clones; 88% of them were counted only once. Jointly, the top ten make up 3.5% to 5% of the sample.

For CDR1 and CDR2, the germline V gene lists MNHEY and SVGAGI. Including cysteine and phenylalanine, the CDR3 has 14 amino acids. The DNA shown is the 42-base CDR3, in frame from base 1. V loses 1 base, J loses 7 bases, and the germline ends lie 14 bases apart. With regard to this clone: Its antigen has not been determined. There are no base qualities to consult, and no much larger clone falls within one base.

Here the chain combines TRBV6-5 and TRBJ2-7; TRBD2 might be the D gene, on 6 matching bases. The TCR comes from a woman between 65 and 79 years old with renal cell carcinoma. Sequencing was performed on blood, taken from a patient whose treatment included radiotherapy and nephrectomy. The DNA sequence reads TGTGCCAGCAGTTACTTGGTCAAGGCGGGGGAGCAGTACTTC. This yields the protein CASSYLVKAGEQYF.